The 23 T cell receptor beta chains below all came from one sample that was sequenced in a study of blood T cell repertoires in COVID-19. Clones were read by immunoSEQ multiplex PCR, and TCRdb kept only the in-frame ones, dropping some. This table has about 280,000 clones, nearly 90% appearing once. The sample was PBMCs or T cells enriched from blood (not recorded which). These receptors all come from a woman aged 18-35 years with acute COVID-19.

This chain uses TRBV6-5 with TRBJ2-7, with D perhaps matching TRBD2 (7 bases). V lost 5 bases and J lost 1, with 15 bases in between. The CDR3 loop spans 15 amino acids. Germline lookup yields CDR1 MNHEY and CDR2 SVGAGI. The CDR3 here is CASSTRGGGSYEQYF. The DNA of the CDR3 is TGTGCCAGCAGTACAAGGGGAGGGGGGTCCTACGAGCAGTACTTC.

V usage is TRBV5-1 and J usage is TRBJ2-1, with TRBD2 matching 8 bases. J lost 7 bases, V lost 2 bases, and 11 bases had no gene match. The CDR3 consists of 16 residues. Looked up from germline, CDR1 is SGHRS and CDR2 is YFSETQ. The CDR3 is CASSFRLERELNEQFF. CDR3 nucleotide sequence: TGCGCCAGCAGCTTTAGATTGGAGCGGGAGTTGAATGAGCAGTTCTTC.

CDR3 region: CASSNDPLAGGTYEQYF. CDR3 nucleotide sequence: TGTGCCAGCAGCAACGACCCACTAGCGGGAGGTACCTACGAGCAGTACTTC. This rearrangement joins TRBV21-1 to TRBJ2-7; TRBD2, the D gene given by the table, was not confirmed from the DNA. TRBV21-1 is designated a pseudogene. CDR3 length equals 17 residues.

This sequence joins TRBV28 and TRBJ2-5; D not certain. The CDR3 is 14 amino acids. Trimming pared 6 bases from V and 4 bases from J, leaving 15 bases between. CDR1 is MDHEN, CDR2 SYDVKM, per germline. CDR3 DNA: TGTGCCAGCAGAGCACAACAGTTATCAGAGACCCAGTACTTC. Translated, it gives CASRAQQLSETQYF.

J is TRBJ2-5 and V is TRBV9; possible D gene TRBD1, 5 bases. This CDR3 comprises 15 residues. V dropped 3 bases and J dropped 4 bases, with 16 bases sitting between them. The germline CDR1 and CDR2 sequences are SGDLS and YYNGEE. The CDR3 DNA reads as TGTGCCAGCAGCGCAGTGCCGGACAACCGAGAGACCCAGTACTTC. Translation gives CASSAVPDNRETQYF.

J is TRBJ2-1 and V is TRBV18; D not certain. V was trimmed by 1 base and J by 0 bases, leaving 4 bases between them. CDR3 length equals 14 residues. CDR1 and CDR2 from the germline V gene are KGHSH and LQKENI. DNA of the CDR3: TGTGCCAGCTCACCACAGAGCTCCTACAATGAGCAGTTCTTC. Its protein is CASSPQSSYNEQFF.

V usage is TRBV19 and J usage is TRBJ2-3; TRBD1 aligns across 8 bases. The CDR3 has 19 amino acids. V lost 6 bases to trimming and J lost 2 bases; unmatched junction nucleotides: 19. CDR1 is LNHDA, CDR2 SQIVND, per germline (reference sequence). CDR3 coding DNA: TGTGCCAGTAGCACCTTTTACCTAGGACAGGGAAGTTCCACAGATACGCAGTATTTT. Translating gives CASSTFYLGQGSSTDTQYF.

The chain joins TRBV29-1 to TRBJ2-3; D not resolved. This CDR3 comprises 12 residues. V gave up 3 bases and J gave up 0 bases, with 4 bases separating them. Germline lookup yields CDR1 SQVTM and CDR2 ANQGSEA. The CDR3 DNA is TGCAGCGTTGACCCTAGCACAGATACGCAGTATTTT. Translating it yields CSVDPSTDTQYF.

The rearrangement joins TRBV29-1 to TRBJ2-7; D is possibly TRBD1 (5 bases). V shed 4 bases and J shed 3 bases, with 10 bases lying between them. The CDR3 is made up of 12 amino acids. The V gene's germline CDR1 is SQVTM and CDR2 ANQGSEA. The CDR3 region has the DNA TGCAGCGTTGGATCAGGGAACTACGAGCAGTACTTC. As protein: CSVGSGNYEQYF.

The chain joins TRBV4-1 to TRBJ2-7; 7 nucleotides agree with TRBD2. Germline V lookup: CDR1 MGHRA, CDR2 YSYEKL. This CDR3 is built from 15 residues. V was clipped by 5 bases and J by 4 bases; unmatched bases: 11. The CDR3 bases are TGCGCCAGCAGCTTGGGGGGGACTTCTTTGTACGAGCAGTACTTC. This codes for CASSLGGTSLYEQYF.

The chain joins TRBV20-1 to TRBJ1-4; D perhaps matches TRBD1 (5 bases). Trimming removed 3 bases from V and 10 bases from J, with 15 bases in between. CDR1 is DFQATT and CDR2 is SNEGSKA in the germline V gene (reference sequence). The CDR3 covers 13 residues. CDR3 sequence reads: CSASWQGLAKLFF. The CDR3 nucleotides are TGCAGTGCTAGTTGGCAGGGACTTGCAAAACTGTTTTTT.

The chain joins TRBV10-2 to TRBJ1-2; 8 bases line up with TRBD1. V lost 7 bases to trimming and J lost 3 bases; unmatched junction nucleotides: 4. The CDR3 spans 13 residues. Looked up from germline, CDR1 is WSHSY and CDR2 is SAAADI. CDR3 loop: CASTPTGDYGYTF. Here the CDR3 DNA reads TGCGCCAGCACCCCGACAGGGGACTATGGCTACACCTTC.

The chain has TRBV27 and TRBJ1-2; D not certain. Trimming stripped 5 bases from V and 1 base from J, with 11 bases between. CDR1 and CDR2 (germline): MNHEY, SMNVEV (reference sequence). The CDR3 spans 14 residues. DNA of the CDR3: TGTGCCAGCAGTGTTGGGCAGAGTAACTATGGCTACACCTTC. Translation: CASSVGQSNYGYTF.

The CDR3 DNA is TGTGCCAGCAGCCCGGGGGGGGGATCAAATTCACCCCTCCACTTT. It encodes CASSPGGGSNSPLHF. The chain employs TRBV5-4 and TRBJ1-6, with a possible D match to TRBD1 (5 bases). V was shortened by 4 bases and J by 7 bases, with 15 bases between the two germline ends. Germline V gene sequence: CDR1 SGHNT, CDR2 YYREEE (reference sequence). The CDR3 covers 15 residues.

The gene calls are TRBV28 and TRBJ2-7, with D possibly matching TRBD1 (5 bases). The germline V gene encodes CDR1 MDHEN and CDR2 SYDVKM. V lost 1 base to trimming and J lost 0 bases, with 7 bases between them. The CDR3 spans 14 residues. CDR3 sequence (DNA): TGTGCCAGCAGTTTATCCACAGGCTCCTACGAGCAGTACTTC. Translated: CASSLSTGSYEQYF.

The V and J genes are TRBV5-5 and TRBJ2-5, with D unclear. The V and J ends lost 7 bases and 1 base respectively, with 5 bases between them. This CDR3 is built from 11 residues. The germline CDR1 and CDR2 sequences are SGHKS and YYEKEE (reference sequence). This chain's CDR3 is CASRFQETQYF. CDR3 DNA: TGTGCCAGCCGGTTCCAAGAGACCCAGTACTTC.

The chain combines TRBV27 with TRBJ2-7; D perhaps matches TRBD1 (6 bases). CDR1 and CDR2 from the germline V gene are MNHEY and SMNVEV (reference sequence). The CDR3 sequence is 15 residues long. Trimming left V 4 bases short and J 0 bases short, with 13 bases between. As DNA, the CDR3 is TGTGCCAGCAGTTCCAATGACAGGACCTCCTACGAGCAGTACTTC. This gives the protein CASSSNDRTSYEQYF.

The rearrangement joins TRBV7-9 to TRBJ1-4, with TRBD1 matching 9 bases. Germline CDR1 and CDR2: SEHNR and FQNEAQ (reference sequence). There are 14 residues in the CDR3. V lost 7 bases to trimming and J lost 7 bases; unmatched junction nucleotides: 7. Written as DNA, the CDR3 is TGTGCCAGCATCCCGACAGGGGGGGCTGAAAAACTGTTTTTT. This codes for CASIPTGGAEKLFF.

The chain recombines TRBV4-1 with TRBJ1-5, with D perhaps TRBD1 (6 bases). V was cut by 1 base and J by 0 bases, with 7 bases left in between. The CDR3 extends over 15 amino acids. Germline CDR1 and CDR2: MGHRA and YSYEKL. CDR3 nucleotides: TGCGCCAGCAGCCAAGGGACAGATAGCAATCAGCCCCAGCATTTT. Residues: CASSQGTDSNQPQHF.

This clone appeared once. The identical CDR3 is also encoded by other nucleotide sequences in the sample. The chain uses TRBV9 and TRBJ2-2; D may be TRBD1 (5 bases). CDR3 length: 15 residues. From germline, CDR1 is SGDLS and CDR2 YYNGEE. Trimming took 0 bases from V and 1 from J, leaving 7 bases between them. The CDR3 reads CASSVAGQNTGELFF. CDR3 nucleotide sequence: TGTGCCAGCAGCGTAGCCGGACAGAACACCGGGGAGCTGTTTTTT.

This sequence joins TRBV30 and TRBJ2-7, with TRBD1 matching over 8 bases. V was clipped by 3 bases and J by 5 bases; unmatched bases: 9. Looked up from germline, CDR1 is GTSNPN and CDR2 is SVGIG (reference sequence). The CDR3 length is 14 residues. CDR3 DNA: TGTGCCTGGAGACAGAACCAGGGGGCCCACGAGCAGTACTTC. Encoded protein: CAWRQNQGAHEQYF.

This chain links TRBV3-1 (or the pseudogene TRBV3-2) with TRBJ1-2; no clear D gene. The CDR3 sequence is 13 residues long. The germline V gene encodes CDR1 LGHDT and CDR2 YNNKEL (reference sequence). The V end lost 1 base, the J end lost 8 bases, and 11 bases lay between the germline ends. In DNA, the CDR3 is TGTGCCAGCAGCCAAGTGAGCAGCGGAGGCTACACCTTC. It translates to CASSQVSSGGYTF.

The chain links TRBV16 to TRBJ1-5, with 9 bases matching TRBD1. The CDR3 loop spans 17 amino acids. CDR1 and CDR2 from the germline V gene are KGHSY and FQNENV. The junction had 10 bases not matched to a gene; V was cut back by 4 bases and J by 3 bases. For the CDR3, the DNA is TGTGCCAGCAGCCCGCCGACAGGGGGAAACCCCAATCAGCCCCAGCATTTT. Its translation: CASSPPTGGNPNQPQHF.